The 31 T cell receptor beta chains below were found in one sample sequenced in a study of metastatic and nonmetastatic thyroid tumors. TCRdb re-called the PCR reads via MiXCR. The sample gives 26,000 or so clones, approximately 15% of which show up once; approximately 4% is in the top ten. Each patient went into thyroid surgery without having received any treatment. The source material was blood. These TCRs come from a female donor with papillary thyroid cancer or a benign thyroid nodule (not recorded which). Some clones in this sample may be carry-over from other donors' samples.

Ten or more counts support this clone. The rearrangement links TRBV28 to TRBJ2-3, with D perhaps matching TRBD1 or TRBD2 (6 bases each). Germline values: CDR1 MDHEN, CDR2 SYDVKM. V was clipped by 1 base and J by 0 bases, with 11 bases between them. The CDR3 length is 16 residues. The DNA of the CDR3 is TGTGCCAGCAGTTTATCGGGGGCGCGAAGCACAGATACGCAGTATTTT. Translation gives CASSLSGARSTDTQYF.

This clone has at least ten counts. This chain joins TRBV7-3 and TRBJ2-7; D is tentatively TRBD1 or TRBD2 (5 bases each). CDR1 is SGHTA and CDR2 is FQGTGA in the germline V gene. With 3 bases removed from V and 2 bases from J, the gap between germline ends came to 11 bases. The CDR3 covers 14 residues. The CDR3 nucleotides read TGTGCCAGCAGCTTGGGACCCCGTCCCTACGAGCAGTACTTC. It yields the protein CASSLGPRPYEQYF.

This clone was recorded many times. This sequence joins TRBV14 and TRBJ2-3, with a tentative D call TRBD2 (5 bases). CDR1 and CDR2 (germline): SGHDN, FVKESK. V gave up 5 bases and J gave up 8 bases, with 17 bases separating them. The CDR3 has 14 residues. In DNA, the CDR3 is TGTGCCAGCAGCAGTTCCGCGAGGGCGGTTACGCAGTATTTT. It is translated as CASSSSARAVTQYF.

In its sample, this clone was seen many times. The chain carries TRBV24-1 and TRBJ1-4; D not certain. Per the germline V gene, CDR1 is KGHDR and CDR2 is SFDVKD. The CDR3 sequence is 13 residues long. With 3 bases removed from V and 10 bases from J, the gap between germline ends came to 11 bases. The CDR3 DNA reads as TGTGCCACCAGTGATGCCTATGTCGGAAAACTGTTTTTT. This encodes CATSDAYVGKLFF.

This sequence joins TRBV6-5 and TRBJ1-2; weak D call: TRBD1 (5 bases). V was clipped by 0 bases and J by 4 bases, with 12 bases between them. This CDR3 is built from 15 residues. The V gene's germline CDR1 is MNHEY and CDR2 SVGAGI. The CDR3 bases are TGTGCCAGCAGTTACTCCGGCCAGGGAGTCTATGGCTACACCTTC. This sequence encodes CASSYSGQGVYGYTF.

Concerning this clone: In the same sample, other DNA sequences code for this CDR3. DNA for the CDR3: TGTGCCAGTAGCCCGGGACAGGGCAATCAGCCCCAGCATTTT. It codes for CASSPGQGNQPQHF. The chain has TRBV12-3 or TRBV12-4 and TRBJ1-5; 8 bases fit TRBD1. The CDR3 loop spans 14 amino acids. Trimming at V came to 9 bases and at J to 2 bases, leaving 6 bases not matched to a gene.

This clone was recorded at least ten times. The chain couples TRBV28 to TRBJ2-3, with D hard to call. Trimming cost V 10 bases and J 5 bases, with 7 bases left between them. The CDR3 is 10 residues long. Germline CDR1 MDHEN, CDR2 SYDVKM. In DNA form, the CDR3 reads TGTGCCACTCTCTTAGATACGCAGTATTTT. This encodes CATLLDTQYF.

In this sample, this clone turned up many times. The CDR3 DNA follows: TGTGCCAGCAGCACGGGACAGACCTACGAGGAGCAGTACTTC. Its protein is CASSTGQTYEEQYF. The chain is built from TRBV6-2 or TRBV6-3 and TRBJ2-7, with 7 positions matching TRBD1. V lost 6 bases to trimming and J lost 7 bases; unmatched junction nucleotides: 12. The CDR3 length is 14 residues. Per the germline V gene, CDR1 is MNHEY and CDR2 is SVGEGT.

Many counts were recorded for this clone. The gene calls are TRBV12-3 or TRBV12-4 and TRBJ2-5, with 15 positions matching TRBD2. Unmatched junction bases numbered 5, after V lost 5 bases and J lost 7 bases. This CDR3 comprises 15 residues. In DNA, the CDR3 is TGTGCCAGCAGTAGGACTAGCGGGAGGGCCGCGACCCAGTACTTC. As protein: CASSRTSGRAATQYF.

This clone came up many times. Here the CDR3 DNA reads TGTGCCAGCAGTTTCGGACAGGGGTCCTACGAGCAGTACTTC. This encodes CASSFGQGSYEQYF. The genes are TRBV6-1 and TRBJ2-7; 9 nucleotides agree with TRBD1. The germline V gene has CDR1 MNHNS and CDR2 SASEGT. The CDR3 runs 14 residues. Unmatched junction bases numbered 3, after V lost 5 bases and J lost 1 base.

The chain carries TRBV7-2 and TRBJ2-2; no firm D call. The CDR3 has 14 amino acids. Between the trimmed V and J ends, which lost 1 base and 1 base, there was a span of 4 bases. Germline assignment: CDR1 SGHTA and CDR2 FQGNSA. CDR3: CASSLEGNTGELFF. CDR3 in DNA: TGTGCCAGCAGCTTAGAAGGGAACACCGGGGAGCTGTTTTTT.

Many counts were recorded for this clone. This chain's CDR3 is CASSLGEKLFF. The DNA for the CDR3 is TGTGCCAGCAGTTTAGGGGAAAAACTGTTTTTT. The chain has TRBV28 and TRBJ1-4; D gene unclear. Looked up from germline, CDR1 is MDHEN and CDR2 is SYDVKM. Trimming cost V 2 bases and J 8 bases, with 3 bases left between them. The CDR3 is 11 residues long.

Ten or more counts support this clone. The chain combines TRBV5-1 with TRBJ2-3; 10 nucleotides align to TRBD2. Germline V CDR1 and CDR2: SGHRS, YFSETQ. This CDR3 is built from 14 residues. V lost 8 bases, J lost 3 bases, and 6 bases stayed unmatched. This CDR3 reads CASSSGSVTDTQYF. In nucleotides, the CDR3 is TGCGCCAGTTCTAGCGGGAGTGTGACAGATACGCAGTATTTT. The whole variable domain, remainder taken from reference TRBV5-1 and TRBJ2-3, is KAGVTQTPRYLIKTRGQQVTLSCSPISGHRSVSWYQQTPGQGLQFLFEYFSETQRNKGNFPGRFSGRQFSNSRSEMNVSTLELGDSALYLCASSSGSVTDTQYFGPGTRLTVL.

This clone was seen at least ten times. This sequence joins TRBV7-6 and TRBJ2-1; 7 bases agree with TRBD1. Germline values: CDR1 SGHVS, CDR2 FNYEAQ. V lost 5 bases and J lost 0; bases outside the gene matches: 7. This CDR3 has 16 residues. CDR3 DNA sequence: TGTGCCAGCAGCCCTAGACAGGGTATCTCCTACAATGAGCAGTTCTTC. Translating gives CASSPRQGISYNEQFF.

In this sample, this clone turned up many times. The chain combines TRBV10-1 with TRBJ1-3, with D perhaps matching TRBD1 (6 bases). Deletions cut 0 bases from V and 7 bases from J, with 13 bases between. CDR1 and CDR2 from the germline V gene are WNHNN and SYGVQD (reference sequence). CDR3 length: 15 amino acids. The CDR3 region is CASSESRGGFNTIYF. Here the CDR3 DNA reads TGCGCCAGCAGTGAGTCGAGAGGGGGATTCAACACCATATATTTT.

The gene calls are TRBV5-5 and TRBJ1-2; a weak D match, TRBD1 (6 bases). Trimming cost V 4 bases and J 8 bases, with 12 bases left between them. Germline values: CDR1 SGHKS, CDR2 YYEKEE (reference sequence). The CDR3 length is 12 residues. The CDR3 region is CASSQDRRGYTF. The DNA of the CDR3 is TGTGCCAGCAGCCAGGACAGAAGGGGCTACACCTTC.

On this clone itself: A much bigger clone sits one base away, suggesting this may be a read error. This same CDR3 is encoded by further DNA sequences in the sample. This rearrangement joins TRBV7-6 to TRBJ1-1; no definite D call. Between the trimmed V and J ends, which lost 7 bases and 2 bases, there was a span of 14 bases. CDR1 SGHVS and CDR2 FNYEAQ come from the germline V gene. The CDR3 runs 14 residues. The CDR3 bases are TGTGCCAGCACCATAGGTGGCCCCAACACTGAAGCTTTCTTT. It encodes CASTIGGPNTEAFF.

This clone was recorded a few times. The genes are TRBV12-3 or TRBV12-4 and TRBJ1-2; TRBD1 aligns across 11 bases. CDR3 length equals 14 residues. The V and J ends lost 6 bases and 2 bases, in that order; junction bases with no gene match: 2. DNA for the CDR3: TGTGCCAGCAGGAGGGACAGGGGGAACTATGGCTACACCTTC. Its translation: CASRRDRGNYGYTF.

This clone occurred many times. The genes are TRBV20-1 and TRBJ2-7, with D maybe TRBD1 (5 bases). This CDR3 contains 14 residues. Germline V CDR1 and CDR2: DFQATT, SNEGSKA (reference sequence). The V end was cut by 4 bases, the J end by 2 bases, with 15 bases between. The CDR3 sequence is CSAISVQGAYEQYF. The CDR3 DNA reads TGCAGTGCTATTTCTGTCCAGGGCGCCTACGAGCAGTACTTC.

This clone was counted ten times or more. The chain has TRBV7-6 and TRBJ2-3; 16 bases line up with TRBD2. J gave up 3 bases and V 4 bases, and 1 base lay outside the gene matches. The V gene's germline CDR1 is SGHVS and CDR2 FNYEAQ. This CDR3 has 16 amino acids. The DNA of the CDR3 is TGTGCCAGCAGCTCGGGACTAGCGGGAGGGACAGATACGCAGTATTTT. Residues: CASSSGLAGGTDTQYF.

This rearrangement joins TRBV12-3 or TRBV12-4 to TRBJ2-7; 8 bases are shared with TRBD1. J gave up 2 bases and V 6 bases, and 3 bases lay outside the gene matches. This CDR3 has 13 residues. The DNA for the CDR3 is TGTGCCAGCAGAAGACAGGGGACCTACGAGCAGTACTTC. Translation gives CASRRQGTYEQYF.

This clone was counted at least ten times. V usage is TRBV3-1 and J usage is TRBJ1-5; TRBD1 might be the D (6 bases). The V and J ends lost 4 bases and 4 bases respectively, with 17 bases between them. The CDR3 spans 16 residues. Germline V gives CDR1 LGHDT, CDR2 YNNKEL (reference sequence). The CDR3 loop reads CASSPSRGSLNQPQHF. CDR3 nucleotide sequence: TGTGCCAGCAGCCCATCCAGGGGTTCCCTTAATCAGCCCCAGCATTTT.

By its share, this clone is medium-sized (0.01 to 0.1%). The J gene is TRBJ2-7, the V gene TRBV5-1; 7 positions agree with TRBD1. Germline V gene lookup returns CDR1 SGHRS and CDR2 YFSETQ. J was trimmed by 6 bases and V by 6 bases; bases with no gene match: 15. This CDR3 is built from 15 residues. The CDR3 loop is CASTFRTGQMGEQYF. The DNA for the CDR3 is TGCGCCAGCACCTTTAGGACAGGCCAAATGGGCGAGCAGTACTTC. Based on the CDR3 plus reference TRBV5-1 and TRBJ2-7, the full variable domain is KAGVTQTPRYLIKTRGQQVTLSCSPISGHRSVSWYQQTPGQGLQFLFEYFSETQRNKGNFPGRFSGRQFSNSRSEMNVSTLELGDSALYLCASTFRTGQMGEQYFGPGTRLTVT.

At least ten counts were recorded for this clone. The rearrangement joins TRBV28 to TRBJ2-1; D is unclear. This CDR3 has 12 residues. Per germline, CDR1 MDHEN and CDR2 SYDVKM. The V end lost 6 bases, the J end lost 8 bases, and 11 bases lay between the germline ends. CDR3 in amino acids: CASRSSGDEQFF. CDR3 bases: TGTGCCAGCAGGAGTTCAGGCGATGAGCAGTTCTTC.

Ten or more counts support this clone. The chain recombines TRBV5-5 with TRBJ1-1, with D maybe TRBD1 (6 bases). V was trimmed by 4 bases and J by 10 bases, leaving 14 bases between them. The CDR3 contains 12 residues. Germline CDR1 is SGHKS and CDR2 is YYEKEE (reference sequence). CDR3 in DNA: TGTGCCAGCAGCCATGGTGGACAGTTAGCTTTCTTT. Its protein product is CASSHGGQLAFF.

This clone came up many times. This chain uses TRBV28 with TRBJ1-2, with D possibly TRBD1 on 6 matching bases. The CDR3 is made up of 13 amino acids. V was trimmed by 6 bases and J by 3 bases, leaving 11 bases between them. Germline assignment: CDR1 MDHEN and CDR2 SYDVKM. The CDR3 DNA follows: TGTGCCAGCAGCCAGAGGGGGGACTATGGCTACACCTTC. This encodes CASSQRGDYGYTF.

This clone was seen repeatedly, ten times or more. This CDR3 is also generated by other DNA sequences in the sample. The chain is built from TRBV18 and TRBJ1-1; no firm D call. Between the trimmed V and J ends, which lost 1 base and 1 base, there was a span of 13 bases. The CDR3 runs to 16 residues. The germline V gene encodes CDR1 KGHSH and CDR2 LQKENI. This CDR3 is CASSPQSVQTNTEAFF. In nucleotides, the CDR3 is TGTGCCAGCTCACCACAATCCGTACAGACGAACACTGAAGCTTTCTTT.

This clone was picked up many times. The J gene is TRBJ2-5, the V gene TRBV20-1; 12 nucleotides match TRBD2. The ends lost 2 bases at V and 5 bases at J; junction bases unmatched: 6. Germline assignment: CDR1 DFQATT and CDR2 SNEGSKA (reference sequence). There are 15 residues in the CDR3. DNA for the CDR3: TGCAGTGCTAGACTAGCGGGAGGGAAAGGGGAGACCCAGTACTTC. Its protein product is CSARLAGGKGETQYF.

This clone came up many times. The CDR3 region is CASSVTQNTEAFF. The DNA of the CDR3 is TGTGCCAGCAGTGTCACCCAAAACACTGAAGCTTTCTTT. The V gene is TRBV2, the J gene TRBJ1-1; D uncertain. V was shortened by 4 bases and J by 2 bases, with 8 bases between the two germline ends. CDR3 length: 13 amino acids. Germline values: CDR1 SNHLY, CDR2 FYNNEI. Variable domain in full (rest from reference TRBV2 and TRBJ1-1): EPEVTQTPSHQVTQMGQEVILRCVPISNHLYFYWYRQILGQKVEFLVSFYNNEISEKSEIFDDQFSVERPDGSNFTLKIRSTKLEDSAMYFCASSVTQNTEAFFGQGTRLTVV.

This clone showed up many times. The rearrangement uses TRBV5-6 and TRBJ1-4; D is ambiguous. Between the trimmed V and J ends, which lost 0 bases and 5 bases, there was a span of 5 bases. This CDR3 has 13 amino acids. In germline, CDR1 is SGHDT, CDR2 YYEEEE. CDR3 in amino acids: CASSLGGNEKLFF. In DNA form, the CDR3 reads TGTGCCAGCAGCTTGGGAGGGAATGAAAAACTGTTTTTT.

This clone was recorded at least ten times. The chain combines TRBV20-1 with TRBJ2-2, with 11 positions matching TRBD2. The J segment lost 3 bases and the V segment lost 4 bases, leaving 1 base of the junction unmatched. The CDR3 loop spans 14 amino acids. Germline assignment: CDR1 DFQATT and CDR2 SNEGSKA (reference sequence). The CDR3 loop reads CSAKLAGDTGELFF. The CDR3 region has the DNA TGCAGTGCTAAACTAGCGGGAGACACCGGGGAGCTGTTTTTT.